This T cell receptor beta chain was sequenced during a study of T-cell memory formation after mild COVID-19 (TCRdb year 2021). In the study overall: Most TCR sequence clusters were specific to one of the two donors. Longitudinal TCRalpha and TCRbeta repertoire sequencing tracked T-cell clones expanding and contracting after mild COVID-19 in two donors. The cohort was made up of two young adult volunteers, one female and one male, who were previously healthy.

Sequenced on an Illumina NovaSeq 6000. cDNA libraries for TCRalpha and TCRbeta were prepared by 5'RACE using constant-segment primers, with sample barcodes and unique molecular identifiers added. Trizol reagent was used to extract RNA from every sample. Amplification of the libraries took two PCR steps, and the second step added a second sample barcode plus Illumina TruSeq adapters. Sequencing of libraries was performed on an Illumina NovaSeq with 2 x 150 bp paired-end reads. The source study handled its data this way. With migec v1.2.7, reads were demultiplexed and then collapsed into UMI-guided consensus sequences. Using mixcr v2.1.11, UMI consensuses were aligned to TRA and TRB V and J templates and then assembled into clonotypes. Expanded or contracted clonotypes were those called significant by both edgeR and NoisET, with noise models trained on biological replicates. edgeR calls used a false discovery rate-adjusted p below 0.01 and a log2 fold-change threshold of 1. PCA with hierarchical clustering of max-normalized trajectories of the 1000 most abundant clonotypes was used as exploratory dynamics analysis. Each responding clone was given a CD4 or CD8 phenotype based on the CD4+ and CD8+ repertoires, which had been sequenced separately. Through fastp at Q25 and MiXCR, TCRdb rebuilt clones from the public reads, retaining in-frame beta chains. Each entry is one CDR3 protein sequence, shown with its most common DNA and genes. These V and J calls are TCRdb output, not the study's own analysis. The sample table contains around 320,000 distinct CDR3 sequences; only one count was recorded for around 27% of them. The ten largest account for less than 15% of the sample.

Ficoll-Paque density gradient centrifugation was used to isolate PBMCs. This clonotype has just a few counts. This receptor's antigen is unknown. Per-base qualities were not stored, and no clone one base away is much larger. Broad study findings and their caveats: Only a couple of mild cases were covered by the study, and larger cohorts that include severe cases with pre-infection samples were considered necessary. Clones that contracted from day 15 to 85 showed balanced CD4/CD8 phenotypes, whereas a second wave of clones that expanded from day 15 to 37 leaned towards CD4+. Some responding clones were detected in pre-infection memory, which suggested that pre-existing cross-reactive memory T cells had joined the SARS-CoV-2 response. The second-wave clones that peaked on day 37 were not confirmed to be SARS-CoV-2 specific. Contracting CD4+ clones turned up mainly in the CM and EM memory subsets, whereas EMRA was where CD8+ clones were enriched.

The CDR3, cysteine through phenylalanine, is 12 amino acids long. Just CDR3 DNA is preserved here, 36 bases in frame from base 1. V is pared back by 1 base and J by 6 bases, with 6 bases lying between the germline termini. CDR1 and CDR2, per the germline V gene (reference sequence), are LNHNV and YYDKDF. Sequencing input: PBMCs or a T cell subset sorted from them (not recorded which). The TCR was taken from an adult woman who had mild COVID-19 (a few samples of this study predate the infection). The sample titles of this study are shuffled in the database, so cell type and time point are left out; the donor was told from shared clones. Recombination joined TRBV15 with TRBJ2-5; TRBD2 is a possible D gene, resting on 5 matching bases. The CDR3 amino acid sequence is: CATSRAGKTQYF. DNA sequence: TGTGCCACCAGCAGAGCGGGGAAGACCCAGTACTTC.